Each of the 19 T cell receptor beta chains below was sequenced from the same sample in a study of CD8+CD57+ T cells in acquired aplastic anemia. TCR beta VDJ combinations and CDR3 sequences were profiled from genomic DNA. Via MiXCR, TCRdb re-called the reads, giving one row per CDR3 protein. The sample includes about 190,000 distinct CDR3 sequences, approximately 49% of them seen just once. Sequencing was performed on sorted CD4+, CD8+, or CD8+CD57+ T cells (not recorded which) from PBMCs. Receptors were obtained from a human donor in good health, serving as a control.

This clonotype was counted a single time. J is TRBJ2-5 and V is TRBV20-1, with TRBD1 identical over 8 bases. CDR1 is DFQATT, CDR2 SNEGSKA, per germline (reference sequence). J lost 7 bases, V lost 0 bases, and 4 bases had no gene match. This CDR3 is 13 amino acids long. This CDR3 is CSARDAGTGTQYF. The CDR3, as DNA: TGCAGTGCTAGAGACGCCGGGACAGGGACCCAGTACTTC.

To note about this clonotype: One end of the junction is discordant with germline, which a read error may explain. The J gene is TRBJ1-4, the V gene TRBV30, with D possibly matching TRBD1 (6 bases). Germline loops: CDR1 GTSNPN, CDR2 SVGIG (reference sequence). CDR3 length: 14 amino acids. CDR3 loop: CAWHSSRGNGKLFF. The CDR3 bases are TGTGCCTGGCATTCGAGTAGGGGGAATGGAAAACTGTTTTTT.

The rearrangement links TRBV7-9 to TRBJ1-1; D remains ambiguous. This CDR3 spans 10 amino acids. Trimming stripped 5 bases from V and 12 bases from J, with 10 bases between. Per germline, CDR1 SEHNR and CDR2 FQNEAQ (reference sequence). The CDR3 region is CASSRLMPFF. The CDR3 region has the DNA TGTGCCAGCAGCCGATTGATGCCTTTCTTT.

This chain links TRBV5-6 with TRBJ1-2; 8 nucleotides match TRBD1. Germline V lookup: CDR1 SGHDT, CDR2 YYEEEE. V gave up 4 bases and J gave up 6 bases; unmatched junction bases: 11. This CDR3 is built from 15 residues. CDR3 in DNA: TGTGCCAGCAGCGGCGGGCCAGGGGGCGCGGATGGCTACACCTTC. It translates to CASSGGPGGADGYTF.

As for this clonotype: Lacking the conserved final phenylalanine or tryptophan, this CDR3 likely reflects a read error. The limits of the CDR3 on the DNA are not certain, so only TCRdb's listed CDR3 is given. V and J are TRBV9 and TRBJ2-7; the table assigns TRBD1, which was not confirmed against the DNA. The germline V gene encodes CDR1 SGDLS and CDR2 YYNGEE. With termini counted, the CDR3 has 8 amino acids. The CDR3: CASSVADR.

This clonotype has a count of ten or more. The rearrangement joins TRBV11-1 to TRBJ2-7; tentatively, D is TRBD1 (5 bases). The CDR3 totals 12 residues. V was cut by 1 base and J by 4 bases, with 5 bases left in between. Germline CDR1 is SGHAT and CDR2 is FQDESV (reference sequence). The chain's CDR3 is CASSLDRYEQYF. Written as DNA, the CDR3 is TGTGCCAGCAGCTTAGACAGGTACGAGCAGTACTTC.

This CDR3 reads CSARDRTGLSPLHF. CDR3 DNA: TGCAGTGCTAGAGACCGGACAGGATTGTCACCCCTCCACTTT. V is TRBV20-1 and J is TRBJ1-6; 7 nucleotides align to TRBD1. The J segment lost 10 bases and the V segment lost 0 bases, leaving 6 bases of the junction unmatched. Looked up from germline, CDR1 is DFQATT and CDR2 is SNEGSKA (reference sequence). The CDR3 runs to 14 residues.

In this sample, this clonotype turned up many times. The V and J genes are TRBV20-1 and TRBJ2-7; 10 bases line up with TRBD2. The length of the CDR3 is 13 residues. The trim removed 4 bases at V and 2 bases at J, leaving 2 bases unmatched. Germline V gene data show CDR1 as DFQATT and CDR2 as SNEGSKA (reference sequence). The chain's CDR3 is CSATGLATYEQYF. DNA for the CDR3: TGCAGTGCTACGGGACTAGCGACCTACGAGCAGTACTTC.

This clonotype came up many times. The CDR3 DNA is TGTGCCACCAGACGACAGGGTTTGAACACTGAAGCTTTCTTT. Its protein is CATRRQGLNTEAFF. V is TRBV6-5 and J is TRBJ1-1, with TRBD1 matching 7 bases. J was trimmed by 0 bases and V by 10 bases; bases with no gene match: 8. The CDR3 consists of 14 residues. From germline, CDR1 is MNHEY and CDR2 SVGAGI.

This chain uses TRBV14 with TRBJ1-2; D is unresolved. The CDR3 has 13 amino acids. Trimming shortened V by 4 bases and J by 5 bases, and 11 bases separated the two germline ends. The germline V gene has CDR1 SGHDN and CDR2 FVKESK. The CDR3 sequence is CASSPRGLYGYTF. The CDR3 DNA reads as TGTGCCAGCAGCCCACGGGGTTTATATGGCTACACCTTC.

The chain combines TRBV28 with TRBJ2-4, with TRBD2 matching 10 bases. The ends lost 9 bases at V and 4 bases at J; junction bases unmatched: 6. The CDR3 totals 14 residues. Germline values: CDR1 MDHEN, CDR2 SYDVKM. The CDR3 DNA is TGTGCCAGTTCGAAGGGACTAGCGAAAAACATTCAGTACTTC. This translates into CASSKGLAKNIQYF. Combining the CDR3 with reference TRBV28 and TRBJ2-4 gives the whole variable domain DVKVTQSSRYLVKRTGEKVFLECVQDMDHENMFWYRQDPGLGLRLIYFSYDVKMKEKGDIPEGYSVSREKKERFSLILESASTNQTSMYLCASSKGLAKNIQYFGAGTRLSVL.

This clonotype has a count of ten or more. The gene calls are TRBV2 and TRBJ1-5, with 8 bases that match TRBD1. The CDR3 runs to 14 residues. Germline V lookup: CDR1 SNHLY, CDR2 FYNNEI. Trimming cost V 10 bases and J 0 bases; bases outside gene matches: 5. CDR3: CATQGVDSNQPQHF. As DNA, the CDR3 is TGTGCCACACAGGGGGTCGATAGCAATCAGCCCCAGCATTTT.

In its sample, this clonotype was seen many times. V and J are TRBV7-2 and TRBJ2-7; D unclear. Trimming left V 1 base short and J 0 bases short, with 7 bases between. Germline CDR1 reads SGHTA; CDR2 reads FQGNSA. The CDR3 runs to 14 residues. The CDR3 here is CASSLERSSYEQYF. CDR3 nucleotide sequence: TGTGCCAGCAGCTTAGAGAGAAGCTCCTACGAGCAGTACTTC.

This clonotype was counted many times. The rearrangement uses TRBV6-4 and TRBJ1-2; TRBD1 aligns across 10 bases. The CDR3 consists of 16 residues. Germline-derived CDR1 and CDR2 are MRHNA and SNTAGT. Trimming removed 0 bases from V and 7 bases from J; junction bases left unmatched: 8. CDR3 sequence reads: CASSDSRDRGVGGYTF. CDR3 sequence (DNA): TGTGCCAGCAGTGACTCGAGGGACAGGGGAGTTGGTGGCTACACCTTC.

The chain carries TRBV24-1 and TRBJ1-1, with TRBD1 identical over 11 bases. Germline V gives CDR1 KGHDR, CDR2 SFDVKD. The CDR3 runs to 16 residues. J lost 2 bases, V lost 9 bases, and 10 bases had no gene match. CDR3 residues: CATDDPDRGRNTEAFF. In DNA, the CDR3 is TGTGCCACCGACGACCCGGACAGGGGGCGAAACACTGAAGCTTTCTTT.

This chain joins TRBV5-1 and TRBJ1-2; 11 bases align to TRBD1. The ends lost 0 bases at V and 8 bases at J; junction bases unmatched: 6. Germline CDR1 is SGHRS and CDR2 is YFSETQ. CDR3 length equals 15 residues. For the CDR3, the DNA is TGCGCCAGCAGCTTGGGGCCCGGACAGGGGGCGGGCTACACCTTC. Translation: CASSLGPGQGAGYTF.

This chain connects TRBV24-1 to TRBJ2-1; possibly TRBD1 or TRBD2 for D (6 bases each). The germline V gene has CDR1 KGHDR and CDR2 SFDVKD. The CDR3 spans 12 residues. Trimming stripped 7 bases from V and 9 bases from J, with 12 bases between. CDR3 amino acids: CATSEQGGEQFF. The CDR3 DNA is TGTGCCACCAGCGAACAGGGAGGTGAGCAGTTCTTC.

The gene calls are TRBV30 and TRBJ1-5; 10 bases match TRBD1. The CDR3 has 15 amino acids. The germline V gene has CDR1 GTSNPN and CDR2 SVGIG (reference sequence). V dropped 7 bases and J dropped 3; count of bases not matched to a gene: 9. This chain's CDR3 is CALRKGTGVNQPQHF. The DNA for the CDR3 is TGTGCCTTGCGGAAGGGGACAGGGGTCAATCAGCCCCAGCATTTT.

The chain is built from TRBV10-3 and TRBJ2-7, with D unresolved. CDR3 length: 11 amino acids. V gave up 7 bases and J gave up 4 bases, with 8 bases separating them. The germline gives CDR1 ENHRY, CDR2 SYGVKD. The DNA of the CDR3 is TGTGCCATCAACGAGTCTTACGAGCAGTACTTC. Residues: CAINESYEQYF.